This entry features one T cell receptor beta chain sequence. This sample is part of a study of blood T cell repertoires in COVID-19. At the level of the study: Some COVID-19 samples were acute and others convalescent; all came from the United States, Italy and Spain.

In the original processing: Nucleated cell counts were estimated from reference gene primer amplification. TCRdb's copy holds only in-frame clones and misses some; the assay was immunoSEQ multiplex PCR. That table supplies the V and J calls and clone size; D and trimming were determined from the DNA. Among approximately 340,000 clones listed, about 86% were seen once. After removal of 2 bases from V and 7 bases from J, the junction contained 8 bases not matched to a gene. Germline values: CDR1 SGHRS, CDR2 YFSETQ. The CDR3 consists of 16 residues. The chain joins TRBV5-1 to TRBJ1-6, with 8 bases aligning to TRBD1. The sequenced material came from peripheral blood. This sequence originates from a man aged 25 to 40 with active or convalescent COVID-19. The CDR3 DNA follows: TGCGCCAGCAGCTTACAGGGACAGGCGGAGAATTCACCCCTCCACTTT. It encodes CASSLQGQAENSPLHF.